The clone carrying this T cell receptor (beta chain) appeared many times. What it binds is unknown. A J-beta primer mix and a sample-barcoded 5' primer were used in a second PCR of about 7 to 12 cycles. TCRdb redid the calling of the 5' RACE reads with MiXCR, one entry per CDR3 protein. The sample consists of about 670,000 distinct CDR3 sequences, roughly 43% of them appearing once. The record originates from a study of blood T cells in healthy people across ages. V shed 1 base, J shed 5 bases, and the junction held 7 bases outside the gene matches. Germline loops: CDR1 SGHTA, CDR2 FQGNSA. This CDR3 contains 16 residues. Study conclusions and caveats: Age advanced and TCR beta diversity per million T cells fell, roughly linearly. Underestimates were what the diversity estimates from one million T cells were considered to be.

Sequenced: blood. The chain links TRBV7-2 to TRBJ2-3; 9 bases align to TRBD2. This sequence was found in a man of 80 years or more in good health. CDR3 loop: CASSLVAGAGGDTQYF. The CDR3 region has the DNA TGTGCCAGCAGCTTAGTAGCGGGGGCCGGAGGAGATACGCAGTATTTT.